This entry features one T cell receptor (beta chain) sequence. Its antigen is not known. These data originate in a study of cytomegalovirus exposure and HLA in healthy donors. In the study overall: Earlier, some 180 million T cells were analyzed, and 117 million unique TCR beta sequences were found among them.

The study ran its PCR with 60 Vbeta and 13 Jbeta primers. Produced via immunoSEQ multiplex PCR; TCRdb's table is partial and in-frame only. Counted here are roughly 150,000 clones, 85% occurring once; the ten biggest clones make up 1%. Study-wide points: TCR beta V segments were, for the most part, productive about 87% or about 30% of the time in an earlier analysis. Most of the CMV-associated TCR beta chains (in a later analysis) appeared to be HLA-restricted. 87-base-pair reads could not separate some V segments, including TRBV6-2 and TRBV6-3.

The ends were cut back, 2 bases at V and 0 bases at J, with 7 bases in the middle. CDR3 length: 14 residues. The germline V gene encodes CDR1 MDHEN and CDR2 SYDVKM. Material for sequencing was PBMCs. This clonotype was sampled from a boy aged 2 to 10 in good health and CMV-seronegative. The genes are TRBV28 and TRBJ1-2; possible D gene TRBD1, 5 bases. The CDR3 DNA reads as TGTGCCAGCAGTTTAACAGGAACTAACTATGGCTACACCTTC. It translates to CASSLTGTNYGYTF.